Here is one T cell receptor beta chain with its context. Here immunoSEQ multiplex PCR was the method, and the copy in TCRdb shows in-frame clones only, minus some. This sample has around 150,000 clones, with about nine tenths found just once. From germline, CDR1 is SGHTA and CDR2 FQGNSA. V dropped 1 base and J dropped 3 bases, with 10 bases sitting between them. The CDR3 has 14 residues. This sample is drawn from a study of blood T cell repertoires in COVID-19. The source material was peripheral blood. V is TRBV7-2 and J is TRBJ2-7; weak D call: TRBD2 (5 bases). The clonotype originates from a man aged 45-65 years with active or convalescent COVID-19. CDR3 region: CASSLERGHYEQYF. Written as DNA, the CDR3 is TGTGCCAGCAGCTTAGAGAGAGGGCACTACGAGCAGTACTTC.